This T cell receptor (beta chain) is from a study of Graves' ophthalmopathy and Graves' hyperthyroidism. The length of the CDR3 is 17 residues. The germline CDR1 and CDR2 sequences are MNHEY and SMNVEV (reference sequence). This clonotype was detected many times. Beta-chain TCR CDR3 regions were amplified from RNA transcripts. Second-round multiplex PCR came after first-round RT-PCR with HTBI primers. TCRdb re-called the multiplex PCR reads with MiXCR, one entry per CDR3 protein. The top ten hold more than 8.5% of the sample, which has about 480,000 distinct CDR3 sequences, 13% to 15% seen once. The J gene is TRBJ2-5, the V gene TRBV27, with 7 positions matching TRBD1. The sequence was collected from a woman under 40 with Graves' ophthalmopathy. The sequenced sample consisted of blood. Here the CDR3 reads CGTTGDSKTSYQETQYF. CDR3 sequence (DNA): TGTGGTACAACCGGGGACAGTAAAACATCGTACCAAGAGACCCAGTACTTC.